This T cell receptor beta chain was sequenced in a study of T cells in localized non-small cell lung cancer. Study results and limitations: Uninvolved adjacent lung had higher T cell clonality than tumor and all other tissues. Detection in adjacent lung was observed for a median 57 of the top 100 tumor clones. Only one tumor region was sequenced, so heterogeneity remains possible.

The CDR3 has 17 residues. With 1 base clipped from V and 1 base from J, the junction kept 6 bases outside the gene matches. Germline CDR1 reads SNHLY; CDR2 reads FYNNEI. As concerns this clone: Its antigen is as yet unknown.

TCRdb's table, derived via immunoSEQ multiplex PCR, lists solely in-frame clones and lacks some. In the table there are about 24,000 clones, 89% of which are singletons. Sequenced here: peripheral blood, sampled before any cancer treatment. This receptor was taken from a man aged 35-69 years with stage I squamous cell lung carcinoma. J is TRBJ2-3 and V is TRBV2, with 9 bases fitting TRBD2. The CDR3 sequence: CASSEGGGALGTDTQYF. In DNA form, the CDR3 reads TGTGCCAGCAGTGAAGGCGGGGGGGCCTTGGGCACAGATACGCAGTATTTT.